Below, one T cell receptor beta chain is given with its context. Its antigen is undetermined. The data were obtained in a study of beta chain features in type 1 diabetes. Study details: All samples yielded 107,917,701 examined sorted cells.

Study outcomes and limitations: More deletions and fewer insertions at VDJ junctions were found in patients with type 1 diabetes. Over-representation of high TCR-expressing cells was a possible consequence of cDNA sequencing. Type 1 diabetes patients had moderately but significantly shorter TCRB CDR3s in all four CD4+ subsets. Naive, central memory and Treg TCRB repertoires seemed to resemble each other more closely in patients than they did in healthy donors.

This CDR3 contains 14 residues. The germline V and J ends were trimmed by 0 bases and 5 bases, with 9 bases remaining between them. Per the germline V gene, CDR1 is SGHRS and CDR2 is YFSETQ. The authors reverse transcribed all of the isolated RNA, so sequencing captured expressed TCRB transcripts. Libraries were prepared by immunoSEQ multiplex PCR; TCRdb keeps only in-frame clonotypes and omits some of them. Of about 150,000 clones listed, approximately 8% are singletons. This chain links TRBV5-1 with TRBJ2-1, with D possibly being TRBD2 (6 bases). Sequenced material: central memory CD4+ T cells from blood. This sequence originates from a man between 18 and 29 years old with type 1 diabetes. The chain's CDR3 is CASSLDAGNNEQFF. The CDR3 bases are TGCGCCAGCAGCTTGGACGCGGGAAACAATGAGCAGTTCTTC.